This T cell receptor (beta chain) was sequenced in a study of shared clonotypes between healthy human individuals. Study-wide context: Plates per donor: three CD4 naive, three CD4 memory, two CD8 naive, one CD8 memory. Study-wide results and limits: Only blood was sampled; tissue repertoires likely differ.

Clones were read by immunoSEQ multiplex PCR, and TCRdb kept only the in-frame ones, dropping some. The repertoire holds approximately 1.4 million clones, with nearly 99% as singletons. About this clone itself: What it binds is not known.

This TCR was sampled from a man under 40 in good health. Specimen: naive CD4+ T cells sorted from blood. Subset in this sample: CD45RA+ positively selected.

CDR3 coding DNA: TGTGCCAGCAGCGGTCATCGGGACAAATGGATGAACACTGAAGCTTTCTTT. Translation: CASSGHRDKWMNTEAFF. The chain employs TRBV7-9 and TRBJ1-1; D perhaps matches TRBD1 (6 bases). The CDR3 has 17 amino acids. Trimming left V 5 bases short and J 0 bases short, with 19 bases between. Germline values: CDR1 SEHNR, CDR2 FQNEAQ (reference sequence).